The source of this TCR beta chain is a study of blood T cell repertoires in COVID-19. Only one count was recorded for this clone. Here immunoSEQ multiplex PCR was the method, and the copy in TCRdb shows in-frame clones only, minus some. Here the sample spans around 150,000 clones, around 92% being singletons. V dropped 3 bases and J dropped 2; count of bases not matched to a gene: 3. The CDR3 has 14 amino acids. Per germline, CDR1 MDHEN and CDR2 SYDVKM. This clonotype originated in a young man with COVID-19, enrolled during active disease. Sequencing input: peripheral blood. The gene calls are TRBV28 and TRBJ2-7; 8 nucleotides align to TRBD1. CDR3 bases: TGTGCCAGCAGTTTTACAGGGGGGACCTACGAGCAGTACTTC. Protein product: CASSFTGGTYEQYF.